The sequence of this T cell receptor beta chain was determined in a study of neurological immune-mediated disorders. CDR1 KGHSY and CDR2 FQNENV come from the germline V gene. V gave up 1 base and J gave up 6 bases, with 13 bases separating them. The CDR3 runs to 15 residues. Many counts were recorded for this clonotype. Its antigen is currently unknown. The study, taken as a whole, reports: None of the CDR3 amino acid sequences of expanded clones recurred across subjects, suggesting private repertoires in all groups. Levels of TCR clonal expansion peaked in HTLV-1-associated myelopathy and reached their lowest in multiple sclerosis, under those of healthy controls.

Stated time point: longitudinal time-point 3. The unsorted libraries were made from 2 million PBMCs kept at -80 C. TCRdb called the 5' RACE reads again in MiXCR, with one record for every CDR3 protein. The table shows 85,000 to 110,000 distinct CDR3 sequences, with less than 14% occurring only once. Sequencing was carried out using PBMCs. The receptor's source is a female donor with HTLV-1-associated myelopathy (HAM/TSP). This rearrangement joins TRBV16 to TRBJ2-1, with a tentative D call TRBD2 (7 bases). DNA for the CDR3: TGTGCCAGCAGCCAATACGGAGGGGGGGGCAATGAGCAGTTCTTC. Its protein is CASSQYGGGGNEQFF.